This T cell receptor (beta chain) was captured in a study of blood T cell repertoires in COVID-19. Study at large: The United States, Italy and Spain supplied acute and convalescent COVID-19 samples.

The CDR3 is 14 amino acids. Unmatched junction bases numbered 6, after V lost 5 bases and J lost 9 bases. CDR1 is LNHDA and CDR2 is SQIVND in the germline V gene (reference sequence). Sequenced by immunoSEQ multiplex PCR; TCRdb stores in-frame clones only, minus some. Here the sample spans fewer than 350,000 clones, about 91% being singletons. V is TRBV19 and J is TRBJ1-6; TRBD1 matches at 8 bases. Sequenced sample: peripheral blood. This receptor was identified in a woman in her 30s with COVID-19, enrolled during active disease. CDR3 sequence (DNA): TGTGCCAGTAGTGAAACAGGGGGTGGTTCACCCCTCCACTTT. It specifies CASSETGGGSPLHF.